The rows below give T cell receptor beta chains drawn from one sample of a study of T cell responses to AZD1222 COVID-19 vaccine. Some clones are missing from TCRdb's copy, which holds only in-frame ones; the method was immunoSEQ multiplex PCR. The profile shows about 130,000 clones, roughly nine tenths of them singletons. Material: peripheral blood, obtained on day 0 of AZD1222 vaccination. The receptors here all came from an adult in good health. CDR3s include the opening cysteine and the closing phenylalanine or tryptophan. The D gene is left open where the match is weak. The size field is filled for only some rows; it gives once, few, many or a size class.

D,J,size,V,DNA,CDR3
-,TRBJ1-5,-,TRBV9,TGTGCCAGCAGCGGCGATAGCAATCAGCCCCAGCATTTT,CASSGDSNQPQHF
TRBD2,TRBJ2-7,few,TRBV19,TGTGCCAGTAGTGCCCAGACTAGCGCGGGCGAGCAGTACTTC,CASSAQTSAGEQYF
-,TRBJ2-3,-,TRBV7-9,TGTGCCAGCATCGGAGGGGGTACGCAGTATTTT,CASIGGGTQYF
TRBD1,TRBJ1-2,-,TRBV7-3,TGTGCCAGCAGCTGGGACAGGGGGAATGGCTACACCTTC,CASSWDRGNGYTF
TRBD2,TRBJ2-7,-,TRBV5-6,TGTGCCAGCAGCCGACGGACTAGGAGTTACGAGCAGTACTTC,CASSRRTRSYEQYF
-,TRBJ1-4,-,TRBV7-3,TGTGCCAGCAGCCAATCAGGGCCCCGCACTAATGAAAAACTGTTTTTT,CASSQSGPRTNEKLFF
-,TRBJ1-2,-,TRBV28,TGTGCCAGCAGTTTATCCGGACAGATCTATGGCTACACCTTC,CASSLSGQIYGYTF
TRBD1,TRBJ2-7,-,TRBV14,TGTGCCAGCAGCCCTCAGGACAGGGCCTACTCCTACGAGCAGTACTTC,CASSPQDRAYSYEQYF
TRBD2,TRBJ2-1,-,TRBV5-1,TGCGCCAGCAGCAGATCTAGCGGGAGTGCTCACAATGAGCAGTTCTTC,CASSRSSGSAHNEQFF
TRBD2,TRBJ2-3,-,TRBV28,TGTGCCAGCAGTTTATATTCTAGCGGGGGGGGTACAGATACGCAGTATTTT,CASSLYSSGGGTDTQYF
-,TRBJ1-4,-,TRBV5-1,TGCGCCAGCAGCTTGAGGCAGAATAATGAAAAACTGTTTTTT,CASSLRQNNEKLFF
TRBD1,TRBJ1-4,-,TRBV27,TGTGCCAGCAGTTCCGGACAGGGGGCCCCTTCTAATGAAAAACTGTTTTTT,CASSSGQGAPSNEKLFF
TRBD2,TRBJ2-2,-,TRBV6-2/TRBV6-3,TGTGCCAGCAGTTACTCGGGTCGGGAGGTAGGCGGGGAGCTGTTTTTT,CASSYSGREVGGELFF
-,TRBJ2-2,-,TRBV29-1,TGCAGCGTTAACAAGGGGGGTACCGGGGAGCTGTTTTTT,CSVNKGGTGELFF
-,TRBJ1-2,-,TRBV27,TGTGCCAGCAGTTTATCGACCGGACGGGGAGGAGGCTACACCTTC,CASSLSTGRGGGYTF
-,TRBJ1-2,-,TRBV6-1,TGTGCCAGCAGTGAAGCGGCCCTTCGCCAATTCTATGGCTACACCTTC,CASSEAALRQFYGYTF
TRBD2,TRBJ2-3,-,TRBV27,TGTGCCAGCAGTCCGACTAGCGCCGACCTCACAGATACGCAGTATTTT,CASSPTSADLTDTQYF
TRBD2,TRBJ2-2,once,TRBV25-1,TGTGCCAGCCGAATAGCGGGGGCCACCGGGGAGCTGTTTTTT,CASRIAGATGELFF
-,TRBJ1-2,-,TRBV27,TGTGCCAGCACGCTACACGGGGGGCTTAACTATGGCTACACCTTC,CASTLHGGLNYGYTF
-,TRBJ1-1,-,TRBV9,TGTGCCAGCAGCGACGGAATACTGCCGGTGAACACTGAAGCTTTCTTT,CASSDGILPVNTEAFF
-,TRBJ2-7,-,TRBV5-1,TGCGCCAGCAGCTTGGCGGGTGCCGGTCGGGAGCAGTACTTC,CASSLAGAGREQYF
-,TRBJ2-1,once,TRBV6-2/TRBV6-3,TGTGCCAGCAGTTACCCTTATCAGAACAATGAGCAGTTCTTC,CASSYPYQNNEQFF
-,TRBJ2-5,-,TRBV6-4,TGTGCCAGCAGTACGGGGGAGGAAGAGACCCAGTACTTC,CASSTGEEETQYF
-,TRBJ2-7,-,TRBV12-3/TRBV12-4,TGTGCCAGCAGTCAGTGGGGTCTAAGCGAGCAGTACTTC,CASSQWGLSEQYF
-,TRBJ1-4,-,TRBV19,TGTGCCAGTAGGCCAGGATCGGGTGATGAAAAACTGTTTTTT,CASRPGSGDEKLFF
-,TRBJ1-6,-,TRBV30,TGTGCCTGGACGGGGGGGGGTTATAATTCACCCCTCCACTTT,CAWTGGGYNSPLHF
-,TRBJ1-5,-,TRBV20-1,TGCAGTGCTAGTTCAGGGGAAGATTATAGCAATCAGCCCCAGCATTTT,CSASSGEDYSNQPQHF
-,TRBJ2-7,-,TRBV6-5,TGTGCCAGCAGTCTCGACAGGTCCTTTATCTACGAGCAGTACTTC,CASSLDRSFIYEQYF
TRBD2,TRBJ2-1,-,TRBV4-1,TGCGCCAGCAGCCAACCAGGACTAGCGGGAAATGAGCAGTTCTTC,CASSQPGLAGNEQFF
-,TRBJ1-5,-,TRBV28,TGTGCCAGCAGTTTAAGGGGGAACAATCAGCCCCAGCATTTT,CASSLRGNNQPQHF
TRBD2,TRBJ2-3,-,TRBV19,TGTGCCAGTAGTTCCACGACTAGCGGGACCACAGATACGCAGTATTTT,CASSSTTSGTTDTQYF
-,TRBJ1-5,-,TRBV29-1,TGCAGCGTTGTGGAGTCAGGTAGTCAGCCCCAGCATTTT,CSVVESGSQPQHF
-,TRBJ1-4,-,TRBV28,TGTGCCAGCACTCGGGAAAGAACTAATGAAAAACTGTTTTTT,CASTRERTNEKLFF
-,TRBJ2-7,-,TRBV6-5,TGTGCCAGCAGTCCGACGTCAGGGCTCTCCTACGAGCAGTACTTC,CASSPTSGLSYEQYF
-,TRBJ2-3,-,TRBV4-3,TGCGCCAGCAGCCAAGACGCAGGCGGTGGGAGCACAGATACGCAGTATTTT,CASSQDAGGGSTDTQYF
-,TRBJ1-5,-,TRBV3-1/TRBV3-2,TGTGCCAGCAGCCAGGGAGGGGCTGATCAGCCCCAGCATTTT,CASSQGGADQPQHF
-,TRBJ2-5,-,TRBV5-4,TGTGCCAGCAGCCCAAACAGGGTGGTTGAGACCCAGTACTTC,CASSPNRVVETQYF
-,TRBJ1-4,-,TRBV30,TGTGCCTGGAGTGGGGGAGCGACTAATGAAAAACTGTTTTTT,CAWSGGATNEKLFF
-,TRBJ1-5,-,TRBV19,TGTGCCAGTAGTATGACGAGGAATCAGCCCCAGCATTTT,CASSMTRNQPQHF
-,TRBJ1-4,-,TRBV19,TGTGCCAGTACCCCGACAGAGGGTTATGAAAAACTGTTTTTT,CASTPTEGYEKLFF
TRBD2,TRBJ2-7,-,TRBV30,TGTGCCTGGAGTGGCGTACTAGCGGGAGCCTACGAGCAGTACTTC,CAWSGVLAGAYEQYF
TRBD1,TRBJ1-3,-,TRBV4-1,TGCGCCAGCAGCCAAGATCGCGGGACAGGGTTAGACACCATATATTTT,CASSQDRGTGLDTIYF
TRBD1,TRBJ2-7,-,TRBV29-1,TGCAGCGTAACCAGCGGGACAGGGGCCTACGAGCAGTACTTC,CSVTSGTGAYEQYF
-,TRBJ2-1,-,TRBV13,TGTGCCAGCAGTCCGAGCTCCTACAATGAGCAGTTCTTC,CASSPSSYNEQFF
-,TRBJ2-7,-,TRBV27,TGTGCCAGCATTGGGGAAGGTTGGAAGCAGTACTTC,CASIGEGWKQYF
-,TRBJ2-5,once,TRBV5-1,TGCGCCAGCAGCCTGTCGGGAGTGTCAGAGACCCAGTACTTC,CASSLSGVSETQYF
-,TRBJ1-1,-,TRBV5-5,TGTGCCAGCAGCTTCTCAAGGAACACTGAAGCTTTCTTT,CASSFSRNTEAFF
-,TRBJ2-2,-,TRBV5-1,TGCGCCAGCAGCTTGTTCGCAGAAGCCACCGGGGAGCTGTTTTTT,CASSLFAEATGELFF
TRBD1,TRBJ2-5,-,TRBV2,TGTGCCAGCAGTGGGGACAGCTTAGAAGAGACCCAGTACTTC,CASSGDSLEETQYF
-,TRBJ2-1,-,TRBV20-1,TGCAGTGCTAGTCGGAGCAGGGGTTATGAGCAGTTCTTC,CSASRSRGYEQFF
TRBD1,TRBJ1-4,-,TRBV7-9,TGTGCCAGCAGTCCAACCGGGACAGGGGGCAAGGGAGGTGAAAAACTGTTTTTT,CASSPTGTGGKGGEKLFF